This T cell receptor beta chain emerged from a study of Graves' ophthalmopathy and Graves' hyperthyroidism. This clonotype was found many times. Its specificity is not known. Notes on the study in general: Sensitivity reached more than 85% and specificity about 76% for a 13-signature model separating ophthalmopathy from stable hyperthyroidism. Blood also contained most of the expanded thyroid clonotypes above 0.001 frequency.

Participants with hyperthyroidism, aged 18 to 65, were newly diagnosed with under 2 months' duration. Losses at the gene ends were 6 bases for V and 4 bases for J; bases not matched to a gene: 11. The germline V gene has CDR1 LNHDA and CDR2 SQIVND (reference sequence). The CDR3 runs 15 residues. Amplifying from RNA transcripts, the study obtained TCR beta CDR3 regions. Following a first-round RT-PCR that used HTBI primers, a second-round multiplex PCR was carried out. TCRdb fed the multiplex PCR reads into MiXCR, producing one record per CDR3 protein. The table records 400,000 to 500,000 distinct CDR3 sequences, more than 20% of them present only once.

Sequencing used peripheral blood. This sequence joins TRBV19 and TRBJ1-1; 7 bases align to TRBD1. The sequence was obtained from a woman younger than 35 with stable Graves' hyperthyroidism. Here the CDR3 reads CASSSQTGDGTEAFF. The CDR3 nucleotides read TGTGCCAGTAGCTCACAAACAGGGGATGGCACTGAAGCTTTCTTT.